This T cell receptor beta chain was sequenced in a study of CD4 T cells in relation to SARS-CoV-2 and coronaviruses. The wider study: Of the patients, roughly eight were male, a few female, two Hispanic.

CDR3 length: 14 amino acids. Trimming cost V 3 bases and J 5 bases, with 11 bases left between them. CDR1 is MDHEN and CDR2 is SYDVKM in the germline V gene. Some clones are missing from TCRdb's copy, which holds only in-frame ones; the method was immunoSEQ multiplex PCR. The sample contains about 56,000 clones, about 92% of which appear only once. The sequenced material came from naive CD4+ T cells from PBMCs. Regarding subset: naive CD4+ T cells isolated by negative enrichment. The V and J genes are TRBV28 and TRBJ2-1; a possible D gene is TRBD2 (5 bases). This TCR was sampled from an adult with COVID-19. The CDR3 loop is CASSFQAAHNEQFF. CDR3 DNA sequence: TGTGCCAGCAGTTTCCAAGCGGCCCACAATGAGCAGTTCTTC.